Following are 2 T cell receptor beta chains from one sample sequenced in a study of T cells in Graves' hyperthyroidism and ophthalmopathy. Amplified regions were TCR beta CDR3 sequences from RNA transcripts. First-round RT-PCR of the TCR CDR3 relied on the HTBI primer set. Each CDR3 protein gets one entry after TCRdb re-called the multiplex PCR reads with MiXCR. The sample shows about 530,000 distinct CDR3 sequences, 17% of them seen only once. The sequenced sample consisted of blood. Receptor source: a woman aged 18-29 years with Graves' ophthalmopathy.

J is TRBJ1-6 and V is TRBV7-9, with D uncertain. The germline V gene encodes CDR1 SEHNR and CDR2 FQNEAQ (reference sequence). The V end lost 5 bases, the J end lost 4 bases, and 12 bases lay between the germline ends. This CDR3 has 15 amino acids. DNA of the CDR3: TGTGCCAGCAGCCCCACGGACTTATATAATTCACCCCTCCACTTT. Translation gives CASSPTDLYNSPLHF. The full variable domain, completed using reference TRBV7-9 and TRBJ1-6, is DTGVSQNPRHKITKRGQNVTFRCDPISEHNRLYWYRQTLGQGPEFLTYFQNEAQLEKSRLLSDRFSAERPKGSFSTLEIQRTEQGDSAMYLCASSPTDLYNSPLHFGNGTRLTVT.

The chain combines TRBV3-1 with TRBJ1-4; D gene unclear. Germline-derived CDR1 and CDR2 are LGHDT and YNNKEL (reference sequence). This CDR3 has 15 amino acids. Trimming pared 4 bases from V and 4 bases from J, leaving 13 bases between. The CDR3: CASSRDRLLNEKLFF. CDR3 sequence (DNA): TGTGCCAGCAGCCGCGACCGTCTCCTTAATGAAAAACTGTTTTTT.